This T cell receptor (beta chain) was identified in a study of technical replicates of blood from a handful of donors. TCRdb's copy holds only in-frame clones and misses some; the assay was immunoSEQ multiplex PCR. The sample lists approximately 70,000 clones; 85% to 95% were seen once. The sample taken for sequencing was T cells isolated from PBMCs. The clonotype originates from a human donor in good health.

CDR3 nucleotide sequence: TGTGCCAGCAGCCCGTCTCTAGCCTACGAGCAGTACTTC. This gives the protein CASSPSLAYEQYF. The J gene is TRBJ2-7, the V gene TRBV5-4; D gene ambiguous. With 4 bases removed from V and 2 bases from J, the gap between germline ends came to 10 bases. This CDR3 is 13 amino acids long. Germline values: CDR1 SGHNT, CDR2 YYREEE (reference sequence).